The 30 T cell receptor beta chains below come from one sample, sequenced in a study of blood T cells in healthy people across ages. A sample-barcoded 5' primer and a J-beta primer mix were used in a second PCR of roughly 7 to 11 cycles. From the 5' RACE reads, TCRdb called clonotypes with MiXCR, one entry per CDR3 protein. Of around 990,000 distinct CDR3 sequences in the sample, under 40% were seen once. Sequenced material: blood. The receptors shown here come from a man younger than 35 in good health.

The chain recombines TRBV6-2 or TRBV6-3 with TRBJ1-1, with D unclear. Germline CDR1 is MNHEY and CDR2 is SVGEGT. CDR3 length equals 15 residues. Between the trimmed V and J ends, which lost 0 bases and 7 bases, there was a span of 15 bases. Here the CDR3 DNA reads TGTGCCAGCAGTTACTCGATATCGGAGTCGGGTGAAGCTTTCTTT. It is translated as CASSYSISESGEAFF.

V usage is TRBV27 and J usage is TRBJ2-1, with 7 bases identical to TRBD2. This CDR3 region has 16 residues. Trimming cost V 1 base and J 5 bases; bases outside gene matches: 8. Germline V gene data show CDR1 as MNHEY and CDR2 as SMNVEV (reference sequence). The CDR3 spells CASSLLGGGSDNEQFF. The CDR3 nucleotides read TGTGCCAGCAGTTTATTGGGGGGGGGATCTGACAATGAGCAGTTCTTC.

The chain links TRBV5-1 to TRBJ2-1; 13 positions match TRBD2. V lost 4 bases to trimming and J lost 9 bases; unmatched junction nucleotides: 10. This CDR3 region has 16 residues. Per germline, CDR1 SGHRS and CDR2 YFSETQ. CDR3 nucleotides: TGCGCCAGCAGCCTCCCGACTAGCGGGGGGCTTACTGAGCAGTTCTTC. Translation: CASSLPTSGGLTEQFF.

A few counts support this clonotype. The genes are TRBV7-2 and TRBJ2-1, with D perhaps TRBD1 (6 bases). The germline CDR1 and CDR2 sequences are SGHTA and FQGNSA. V shed 3 bases and J shed 1 base, with 10 bases lying between them. The CDR3 spans 15 residues. This CDR3 reads CASSFDRLSYNEQFF. In DNA, the CDR3 is TGTGCCAGCAGCTTCGACAGGCTTTCCTACAATGAGCAGTTCTTC.

The table lists this clonotype with a few counts. The gene calls are TRBV9 and TRBJ2-3; TRBD2 might be the D (6 bases). Germline V gives CDR1 SGDLS, CDR2 YYNGEE. CDR3 length: 14 amino acids. V gave up 4 bases and J gave up 3 bases, with 12 bases separating them. This chain's CDR3 is CASSSNGGTDTQYF. CDR3 nucleotides: TGTGCCAGCAGCAGCAACGGGGGAACAGATACGCAGTATTTT. Together with reference TRBV9 and TRBJ2-3, the CDR3 gives the full variable domain: DSGVTQTPKHLITATGQRVTLRCSPRSGDLSVYWYQQSLDQGLQFLIQYYNGEERAKGNILERFSAQQFPDLHSELNLSSLELGDSALYFCASSSNGGTDTQYFGPGTRLTVL.

This chain uses TRBV29-1 with TRBJ1-2, with D unresolved. Germline loops: CDR1 SQVTM, CDR2 ANQGSEA. The CDR3 consists of 13 residues. Trimming stripped 6 bases from V and 0 bases from J, with 11 bases between. Here the CDR3 DNA reads TGCAGCGTCCTCTCCGGGACTAACTATGGCTACACCTTC. Its protein is CSVLSGTNYGYTF.

This chain links TRBV6-5 with TRBJ2-3; 10 bases map to TRBD2. Looked up from germline, CDR1 is MNHEY and CDR2 is SVGAGI. After removal of 2 bases from V and 3 bases from J, the junction contained 11 bases not matched to a gene. The CDR3 is 18 residues long. This chain's CDR3 is CASSYDGLAGGLTDTQYF. The DNA of the CDR3 is TGTGCCAGCAGTTACGACGGCTTAGCGGGGGGACTAACAGATACGCAGTATTTT.

The V and J genes are TRBV6-1 and TRBJ2-1; either TRBD1 or TRBD2 may supply D (6 bases each). Trimming left V 4 bases short and J 8 bases short, with 12 bases between. The CDR3 spans 13 residues. Germline CDR1 MNHNS, CDR2 SASEGT. In nucleotides, the CDR3 is TGTGCCAGCAGTGTGAGGGGGGTTGATGAGCAGTTCTTC. The encoded protein is CASSVRGVDEQFF.

This sequence joins TRBV6-6 and TRBJ1-2; TRBD1 agrees at 7 bases. This CDR3 has 17 residues. With V trimmed by 6 bases and J by 2 bases, 15 bases remained unmatched. Germline-derived CDR1 and CDR2 are MNHNY and SVGAGI (reference sequence). The DNA for the CDR3 is TGTGCCAGCAGCTTAACAGGGGCCCTAAAAACAAACTATGGCTACACCTTC. Amino acid sequence: CASSLTGALKTNYGYTF.

To note about this clonotype: This may arise from a read error, as a much more abundant clone is one base away. The chain carries TRBV6-6 and TRBJ2-1; TRBD2 matches 10 bases. Germline trimming cut 6 bases from V and 2 bases from J; bases unmatched to any gene: 7. Germline V gene sequence: CDR1 MNHNY, CDR2 SVGAGI (reference sequence). The CDR3 runs to 16 residues. For the CDR3, the DNA is TGTGCCAGCAGGGTAACCGGGACTAGCGCCTACAATGAGCAGTTCTTC. Residues: CASRVTGTSAYNEQFF.

This clonotype was counted only a few times. The chain carries TRBV6-2 or TRBV6-3 and TRBJ1-5; possibly TRBD1 for D (5 bases). V dropped 7 bases and J dropped 1 base, with 20 bases sitting between them. CDR3 length: 17 residues. CDR1 is MNHEY, CDR2 SVGEGT, per germline. The CDR3 is CASKPKWNRGSNQPQHF. The CDR3 coding sequence is TGTGCCAGCAAGCCCAAATGGAATCGGGGGAGCAATCAGCCCCAGCATTTT.

CDR3 in amino acids: CASSFNPTGTTEAFF. The CDR3 nucleotides read TGTGCCAGCAGCTTCAACCCCACAGGGACCACTGAAGCTTTCTTT. The chain recombines TRBV13 with TRBJ1-1; D is possibly TRBD1 (6 bases). Between the trimmed V and J ends, which lost 3 bases and 4 bases, there was a span of 15 bases. The CDR3 runs 15 residues. Germline CDR1 and CDR2: PRHDT and FYEKMQ (reference sequence).

The chain links TRBV15 to TRBJ1-1; D remains unclear. In germline, CDR1 is LNHNV, CDR2 YYDKDF (reference sequence). The CDR3 is made up of 12 amino acids. The germline V and J ends were trimmed by 2 bases and 5 bases, with 6 bases remaining between them. CDR3 sequence: CATSRQRTEAFF. The CDR3 nucleotides read TGTGCCACCAGCAGACAACGTACTGAAGCTTTCTTT.

The V call is TRBV24-1, the J call TRBJ1-1; D is perhaps TRBD1 (5 bases). The CDR3 contains 13 residues. Germline CDR1 and CDR2: KGHDR and SFDVKD. V was trimmed by 7 bases and J by 3 bases, leaving 11 bases between them. The CDR3 coding sequence is TGTGCCACCAGGACAGAGGGTTACACTGAAGCTTTCTTT. It translates to CATRTEGYTEAFF.

The rearrangement uses TRBV29-1 and TRBJ2-3; tentatively, D is TRBD1 or TRBD2 (5 bases each). V lost 0 bases and J 6 bases, leaving 19 bases between the germline ends. Looked up from germline, CDR1 is SQVTM and CDR2 is ANQGSEA. The CDR3 extends over 16 amino acids. The CDR3 sequence: CSVEDPPGTSVDTQYF. CDR3 DNA sequence: TGCAGCGTTGAAGATCCACCCGGGACGTCCGTCGATACGCAGTATTTT.

On this clonotype: At one end, the junction sequence differs from germline, possibly due to a read error. The chain uses TRBV12-3 or TRBV12-4 and TRBJ1-6, with D possibly TRBD1 on 5 matching bases. This CDR3 is built from 13 residues. The CDR3 reads CASSLALGEPPHF. The CDR3 DNA follows: TGTGCCAGCAGTTTAGCGCTAGGGGAACCCCCCCACTTT.

There are a few counts of this clonotype. The chain combines TRBV20-1 with TRBJ2-1, with D perhaps TRBD1 or TRBD2 (5 bases each). Trimming stripped 6 bases from V and 6 bases from J, with 15 bases between. In germline, CDR1 is DFQATT, CDR2 SNEGSKA (reference sequence). This CDR3 is 13 amino acids long. The CDR3 protein is CSAPGPLRNEQFF. The CDR3 DNA sequence: TGCAGTGCCCCGGGACCCCTCCGCAATGAGCAGTTCTTC.

The table lists this clonotype with a few counts. The J gene is TRBJ2-3, the V gene TRBV4-1; perhaps TRBD2 as D (6 bases). The CDR3 loop spans 15 amino acids. CDR1 and CDR2 (germline): MGHRA, YSYEKL. The V and J ends lost 4 bases and 4 bases respectively, with 15 bases between them. The CDR3 protein is CASSLRDSEADTQYF. In DNA, the CDR3 is TGCGCCAGCAGCCTCCGGGACTCGGAAGCAGATACGCAGTATTTT.

This clonotype turned up a few times. The chain recombines TRBV6-6 with TRBJ2-5; D may be TRBD1 (6 bases). The CDR3 sequence is 15 residues long. CDR1 is MNHNY and CDR2 is SVGAGI in the germline V gene (reference sequence). Trimming stripped 0 bases from V and 2 bases from J, with 10 bases between. The CDR3 sequence: CASSYSLTGQETQYF. The CDR3 region has the DNA TGTGCCAGCAGTTACTCTCTAACAGGGCAAGAGACCCAGTACTTC.

The chain links TRBV18 to TRBJ2-5; 8 nucleotides agree with TRBD2. CDR1 and CDR2 from the germline V gene are KGHSH and LQKENI. The CDR3 spans 15 residues. With V trimmed by 2 bases and J by 2 bases, 4 bases remained unmatched. The CDR3 protein is CASSPLAGSQETQYF. CDR3 sequence (DNA): TGTGCCAGCTCACCATTAGCGGGGAGTCAAGAGACCCAGTACTTC. The full variable domain, with the rest looked up from reference TRBV18 and TRBJ2-5, is NAGVMQNPRHLVRRRGQEARLRCSPMKGHSHVYWYRQLPEEGLKFMVYLQKENIIDESGMPKERFSAEFPKEGPSILRIQQVVRGDSAAYFCASSPLAGSQETQYFGPGTRLLVL.

The V and J genes are TRBV6-1 and TRBJ2-3, with 7 bases fitting TRBD1. CDR1 is MNHNS, CDR2 SASEGT, per germline. This CDR3 has 14 amino acids. V was pared by 7 bases and J by 5 bases, with 9 bases of the junction left unmatched. CDR3: CASTIGTVGDTQYF. The CDR3 DNA follows: TGTGCCAGCACGATTGGGACAGTCGGAGATACGCAGTATTTT.

CDR3 residues: CASSPLSGVGQFF. The CDR3 bases are TGTGCCAGCAGCCCCCTTTCCGGGGTAGGGCAGTTCTTC. The rearrangement uses TRBV7-2 and TRBJ2-1; a possible D gene is TRBD2 (5 bases). The CDR3 contains 13 residues. CDR1 is SGHTA and CDR2 is FQGNSA in the germline V gene. V lost 5 bases and J 12 bases, leaving 17 bases between the germline ends. The whole variable domain, remainder taken from reference TRBV7-2 and TRBJ2-1, is GAGVSQSPSNKVTEKGKDVELRCDPISGHTALYWYRQSLGQGLEFLIYFQGNSAPDKSGLPSDRFSAERTGGSVSTLTIQRTQQEDSAVYLCASSPLSGVGQFFGPGTRLTVL.

This sequence joins TRBV4-2 and TRBJ2-2; TRBD2 matches 8 bases. The V gene end was trimmed by 1 base and the J gene end by 6 bases; junction bases not matched to a gene: 4. Germline V gives CDR1 LGHNA, CDR2 YNFKEQ. The CDR3 runs 15 residues. This CDR3 reads CASSQAGGASGELFF. The CDR3 nucleotides read TGTGCCAGCAGCCAAGCCGGGGGGGCGTCCGGGGAGCTGTTTTTT.

This clonotype was found a few times. The V gene is TRBV7-2, the J gene TRBJ2-5, with D uncertain. The J call may be in error: the DNA end matches TRBJ2-7 better. The CDR3 sequence is 13 residues long. Germline V gives CDR1 SGHTA, CDR2 FQGNSA. The chain's CDR3 is CASSVVHPVEQYF. The CDR3 DNA reads TGTGCCAGCAGCGTAGTACATCCGGTCGAGCAGTACTTC.

The sample holds many counts of this clonotype. The chain uses TRBV27 and TRBJ1-2; D is possibly TRBD1 (5 bases). Germline loops: CDR1 MNHEY, CDR2 SMNVEV (reference sequence). The germline V and J ends were trimmed by 8 bases and 2 bases, with 21 bases remaining between them. CDR3 size: 16 residues. In nucleotides, the CDR3 is TGTGCCAGCCGTGGCCACCTAGGGGAGATGAACTATGGCTACACCTTC. Amino acid sequence: CASRGHLGEMNYGYTF.

This chain joins TRBV20-1 and TRBJ2-1; TRBD1 aligns across 10 bases. In germline, CDR1 is DFQATT, CDR2 SNEGSKA (reference sequence). The CDR3 is made up of 12 amino acids. V gave up 4 bases and J gave up 10 bases; unmatched junction bases: 4. The CDR3 sequence: CSAMGQGFEQFF. The CDR3 DNA reads as TGCAGTGCTATGGGACAGGGGTTCGAGCAGTTCTTC.

This clonotype was detected ten times or more. The chain links TRBV6-6 to TRBJ1-4; D uncertain. Germline-derived CDR1 and CDR2 are MNHNY and SVGAGI (reference sequence). Trimming removed 2 bases at V and 4 bases at J, with 5 bases between. The CDR3 loop spans 13 amino acids. CDR3 sequence reads: CASSYRDNEKLFF. The CDR3 region has the DNA TGTGCCAGCAGTTACAGAGATAATGAAAAACTGTTTTTT.

Remarks on this clonotype: The junction does not match germline at one end; this may be a read error. The rearrangement links TRBV7-9 to TRBJ2-1, with 10 bases identical to TRBD2. Germline loops: CDR1 SEHNR, CDR2 FQNEAQ (reference sequence). The CDR3 extends over 15 amino acids. The CDR3 sequence: CASSLLAGTYNERFF. The CDR3 DNA reads TGTGCCAGCAGTTTACTAGCGGGAACCTACAATGAGCGGTTCTTC.

This clonotype was detected many times. The gene calls are TRBV6-5 and TRBJ1-2; TRBD1 matches 10 bases. The CDR3 is 15 residues long. The J segment lost 4 bases and the V segment lost 4 bases, leaving 6 bases of the junction unmatched. Looked up from germline, CDR1 is MNHEY and CDR2 is SVGAGI. The CDR3 loop reads CASSSDRGLSYGYTF. CDR3 DNA: TGTGCCAGCAGTTCCGACAGGGGGCTGAGCTATGGCTACACCTTC.

The chain uses TRBV7-2 and TRBJ2-3; TRBD1 aligns across 8 bases. Germline loops: CDR1 SGHTA, CDR2 FQGNSA. V shed 3 bases and J 0 bases; nucleotides not matched to a gene: 5. CDR3 length equals 16 residues. The CDR3 spells CASSLGRTGSTDTQYF. DNA for the CDR3: TGTGCCAGCAGCTTGGGCCGGACAGGGAGCACAGATACGCAGTATTTT.